Below, 3 T cell receptor beta chains from the same sample are listed, as sequenced in a study of T cells in tuberculosis. Cells were sorted from thawed PBMC rested overnight and stained with GMM-loaded CD1B tetramer, viability dye and anti-CD3. The CD1B tetramers carried C32 glucose monomycolate purified from Rhodococcus equi. Sequenced by immunoSEQ multiplex PCR; TCRdb stores in-frame clones only, minus some. The sample lists approximately 57,000 clones, over 75% occurring once. The specimen sequenced was CD1b-GMM tetramer-negative cells sorted from PBMCs. The source is an adult woman with latent tuberculosis.

The rearrangement joins TRBV4-3 to TRBJ1-5; tentatively, D is TRBD1 (5 bases). The V and J ends lost 2 bases and 7 bases respectively, with 21 bases between them. The CDR3 has 17 residues. Germline V lookup: CDR1 LGHNA, CDR2 YSLEER. The CDR3 sequence is CASSQNLDKAGYQPQHF. DNA for the CDR3: TGCGCCAGCAGCCAAAACCTGGACAAAGCGGGATACCAGCCCCAGCATTTT.

This chain connects TRBV2 to TRBJ1-1; a possible D gene is TRBD1 (5 bases). CDR3 length: 16 amino acids. Trimming left V 10 bases short and J 1 base short, with 22 bases between. The germline V gene has CDR1 SNHLY and CDR2 FYNNEI. CDR3 protein: CATVVILDGGNTEAFF. The CDR3 DNA follows: TGTGCCACAGTTGTGATCCTGGACGGGGGGAACACTGAAGCTTTCTTT.

This chain joins TRBV4-1 and TRBJ2-1, with D unresolved. Looked up from germline, CDR1 is MGHRA and CDR2 is YSYEKL. V was shortened by 0 bases and J by 6 bases, with 21 bases between the two germline ends. The CDR3 length is 18 residues. In DNA, the CDR3 is TGCGCCAGCAGCCAAGATGCTAAGTACAGCTTCTCTGGCAATGAGCAGTTCTTC. The encoded protein is CASSQDAKYSFSGNEQFF.